This entry is about one T cell receptor beta chain. Clones were sequenced by immunoSEQ multiplex PCR, and TCRdb holds only the in-frame ones, with some missing. The data contain around 120,000 clones, 88% of them singletons. The data stem from a study of cytomegalovirus exposure and HLA in healthy donors. Per the germline V gene, CDR1 is GTSNPN and CDR2 is SVGIG (reference sequence). There are 17 residues in the CDR3. The J segment lost 7 bases and the V segment lost 1 base, leaving 10 bases of the junction unmatched. Sample: PBMCs. This sequence joins TRBV30 and TRBJ1-6; TRBD1 matches at 10 bases. The receptor was derived from a man younger than 35 in good health and CMV-seronegative. Here the CDR3 DNA reads TGTGCCTGGAGTGCCTACTACCGACAGGGGGCAAATTCACCCCTCCACTTT. Its protein is CAWSAYYRQGANSPLHF.